This T cell receptor beta chain was identified during a study of control samples from healthy donors and cancer patients. Profiled with immunoSEQ multiplex PCR; TCRdb holds only in-frame clones, not every one. The data show 110,000 to 150,000 clones, roughly 89% seen once. This CDR3 has 16 residues. V gave up 5 bases and J gave up 2 bases; unmatched junction bases: 6. Germline-derived CDR1 and CDR2 are LNHDA and SQIVND (reference sequence). What was sequenced was blood. The J gene is TRBJ1-5, the V gene TRBV19; TRBD1 aligns across 10 bases. This TCR was recovered from a man aged 25 to 45 in good health. The CDR3 reads CASSPPTGGGNQPQHF. CDR3 nucleotides: TGTGCCAGTAGTCCCCCGACAGGGGGCGGCAATCAGCCCCAGCATTTT.